Listed here are 9 T cell receptor beta chains from one sample, sequenced in a study of blood T cell repertoires in COVID-19. Sequencing was performed with immunoSEQ multiplex PCR; in TCRdb, only in-frame clones are kept and a portion is missing. The table includes more than 100,000 clones, about 79% detected once. Sequenced sample: peripheral blood. These receptors were collected from a woman aged 70 to 79 with acute or convalescent COVID-19.

The sample holds a few counts of this clone. V and J are TRBV21-1 and TRBJ2-3; the listed D gene, TRBD1, was not tested against the DNA. TRBV21-1 is reported as a pseudogene. The CDR3 extends over 19 amino acids. CDR3 coding DNA: TGTGCCAGCAGCAAAAAAAGGCGTAGGGGCGACTTCCAAGAAGATACGCAGTATTTT. This sequence encodes CASSKKRRRGDFQEDTQYF.

This sequence joins TRBV7-9 and TRBJ1-1, with 8 bases that match TRBD1. Trimming cost V 2 bases and J 1 base; bases outside gene matches: 3. Germline CDR1 reads SEHNR; CDR2 reads FQNEAQ (reference sequence). This CDR3 has 15 residues. The CDR3 here is CASSLLGTGNTEAFF. In DNA, the CDR3 is TGTGCCAGCAGCTTATTGGGGACAGGGAACACTGAAGCTTTCTTT.

The gene calls are TRBV7-9 and TRBJ2-7; no firm D call. Germline assignment: CDR1 SEHNR and CDR2 FQNEAQ (reference sequence). This CDR3 has 13 amino acids. V was shortened by 5 bases and J by 4 bases, with 12 bases between the two germline ends. CDR3 sequence (DNA): TGTGCCAGCAGCACCAGACAATCTTACGAGCAGTACTTC. This gives the protein CASSTRQSYEQYF.

The chain combines TRBV5-6 with TRBJ1-3; TRBD1 matches 7 bases. V shed 1 base, J shed 1 base, and the junction held 5 bases outside the gene matches. This CDR3 is 16 amino acids long. Germline V lookup: CDR1 SGHDT, CDR2 YYEEEE. The DNA for the CDR3 is TGTGCCAGCAGCTTGTTAGGGACAGCGTCTGGAAACACCATATATTTT. It specifies CASSLLGTASGNTIYF.

V is TRBV30 and J is TRBJ1-2; weak D call: TRBD1 (5 bases). Deletions cut 7 bases from V and 8 bases from J, with 17 bases between. Germline V gives CDR1 GTSNPN, CDR2 SVGIG (reference sequence). This CDR3 is 12 amino acids long. CDR3 nucleotide sequence: TGTGCCTCCGTGCTACAGGCCCGGGGCTACACCTTC. It specifies CASVLQARGYTF.

This chain joins TRBV2 and TRBJ1-1; D unclear. Germline-derived CDR1 and CDR2 are SNHLY and FYNNEI. The ends were cut back, 4 bases at V and 2 bases at J, with 8 bases in the middle. The length of the CDR3 is 13 residues. CDR3 bases: TGTGCCAGCAGTGGGCATGTTAACACTGAAGCTTTCTTT. This codes for CASSGHVNTEAFF.

The chain links TRBV6-6 to TRBJ1-1, with unresolved D. The CDR3 length is 12 residues. The V end lost 7 bases, the J end lost 7 bases, and 13 bases lay between the germline ends. Germline V CDR1 and CDR2: MNHNY, SVGAGI (reference sequence). This chain's CDR3 is CASTYTESEAFF. For the CDR3, the DNA is TGTGCCAGCACCTATACAGAAAGTGAAGCTTTCTTT.

CDR3 nucleotide sequence: TGTGCCAGCTCACCCGGGAGGGCGTCTGAAGCTTTCTTT. It translates to CASSPGRASEAFF. The chain couples TRBV18 to TRBJ1-1; D is uncertain. V was shortened by 3 bases and J by 6 bases, with 11 bases between the two germline ends. This CDR3 is built from 13 residues. Germline loops: CDR1 KGHSH, CDR2 LQKENI.

The rearrangement uses TRBV7-2 and TRBJ1-2, with 10 bases that match TRBD1. From germline, CDR1 is SGHTA and CDR2 FQGNSA. The CDR3 is 14 amino acids. Germline trimming cut 4 bases from V and 9 bases from J; bases unmatched to any gene: 8. This chain's CDR3 is CASSSGTGVVSYTF. The DNA of the CDR3 is TGTGCCAGCAGCTCCGGGACAGGGGTTGTAAGCTACACCTTC.